Below, one T cell receptor beta chain is given with its context. The source of the sample is a study of T cell changes during pregnancy in multiple sclerosis. V was clipped by 6 bases and J by 4 bases; unmatched bases: 5. The germline CDR1 and CDR2 sequences are LNHDA and SQIVND (reference sequence). CDR3 length: 13 residues. Profiling relied on immunoSEQ multiplex PCR, and the TCRdb table lists in-frame clones only, not all of them. In the table there are more than 95,000 clones, roughly 92% of which are singletons. The receptor was isolated from a female donor with multiple sclerosis, enrolled in a pregnancy study. The material sequenced was peripheral blood, taken after pregnancy. This rearrangement joins TRBV19 to TRBJ1-2; 7 nucleotides align to TRBD1. CDR3 in amino acids: CASRATGPYGYTF. For the CDR3, the DNA is TGTGCCAGTAGGGCGACAGGGCCCTATGGCTACACCTTC.